This T cell receptor (beta chain) was captured in a study of shared clonotypes between healthy human individuals. Points from the study as a whole: An effect of sequencing depth on clonotype sharing among donors was expected.

From germline, CDR1 is GTSNPN and CDR2 SVGIG (reference sequence). J lost 3 bases, V lost 8 bases, and 6 bases had no gene match. The CDR3 length is 12 residues. Turning to this clone: Its antigen remains unknown.

Sequencing used immunoSEQ multiplex PCR; TCRdb keeps in-frame clones, though not all of them. The sample has some 470,000 clones; about 82% are singletons. V usage is TRBV30 and J usage is TRBJ2-7; 8 nucleotides line up with TRBD1. Sequenced sample: PBMCs. The source is a woman in her 40s in good health. Some clones in this sample may be carry-over from other donors' samples. The CDR3 reads CAGEDRVYEQYF. In DNA, the CDR3 is TGTGCCGGGGAGGACAGGGTCTACGAGCAGTACTTC.